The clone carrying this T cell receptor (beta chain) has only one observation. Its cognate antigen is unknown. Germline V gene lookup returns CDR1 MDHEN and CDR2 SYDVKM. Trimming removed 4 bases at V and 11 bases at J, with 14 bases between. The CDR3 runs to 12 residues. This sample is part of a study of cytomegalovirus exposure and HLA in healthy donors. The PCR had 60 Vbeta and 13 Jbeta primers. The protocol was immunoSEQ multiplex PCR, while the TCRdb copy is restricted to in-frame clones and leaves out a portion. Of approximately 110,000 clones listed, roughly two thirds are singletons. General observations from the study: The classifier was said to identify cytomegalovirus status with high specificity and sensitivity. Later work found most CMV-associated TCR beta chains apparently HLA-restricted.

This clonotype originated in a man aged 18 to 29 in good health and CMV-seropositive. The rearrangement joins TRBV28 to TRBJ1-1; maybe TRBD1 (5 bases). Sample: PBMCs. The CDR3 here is CASSSLQVRAFF. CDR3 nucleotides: TGTGCCAGCAGTTCCCTACAGGTTCGGGCTTTCTTT.